What follows are 18 T cell receptor beta chains derived from one specimen sequenced in a study of regulatory T cells in long-lasting Graves disease. Indicated time point: persistent/refractory GD, antithyroid drugs over 5 years with positive TRAb. RNA isolated from PBMCs was used to make the TCR library. Sequencing libraries for TCR beta were prepared with iRepertoire HTBI primers and Arm-PCR of CDR3 regions. TCRdb independently ran MiXCR on the multiplex PCR reads; one entry per CDR3 protein. This sample yields 400,000 to 600,000 distinct CDR3 sequences, of which around a fifth are seen a single time; about 6.6% belongs to the top ten. Sequenced here: peripheral blood mononuclear cells (PBMCs), sampled when the disease was refractory, from a patient treated with antithyroid drugs. Receptor source: a female donor with Graves disease.

Ten or more counts support this clonotype. The chain carries TRBV20-1 and TRBJ2-7; D uncertain. Trimming removed 2 bases at V and 4 bases at J, with 12 bases between. This CDR3 has 13 residues. Germline values: CDR1 DFQATT, CDR2 SNEGSKA (reference sequence). CDR3 sequence reads: CSARPPPLYEQYF. Written as DNA, the CDR3 is TGCAGTGCTAGACCCCCTCCACTTTACGAGCAGTACTTC.

This clonotype has a handful of counts. This chain uses TRBV3-1 with TRBJ1-4; 8 bases map to TRBD1. The CDR3 has 14 amino acids. The germline V gene encodes CDR1 LGHDT and CDR2 YNNKEL (reference sequence). J gave up 5 bases and V 5 bases, and 4 bases lay outside the gene matches. Here the CDR3 reads CASSLDRENEKLFF. The DNA of the CDR3 is TGTGCCAGCAGCTTGGACAGGGAGAATGAAAAACTGTTTTTT. The full variable domain, its missing parts supplied by reference TRBV3-1 and TRBJ1-4, is DTAVSQTPKYLVTQMGNDKSIKCEQNLGHDTMYWYKQDSKKFLKIMFSYNNKELIINETVPNRFSPKSPDKAHLNLHINSLELGDSAVYFCASSLDRENEKLFFGSGTQLSVL.

The chain links TRBV7-2 to TRBJ2-6; the D gene is possibly TRBD1 (7 bases). The V end was cut by 5 bases, the J end by 1 base, with 18 bases between. The CDR3 extends over 18 amino acids. CDR1 and CDR2 (germline): SGHTA, FQGNSA. The CDR3 sequence is CASSLSGGPPSGANVLTF. CDR3 coding DNA: TGTGCCAGCAGCCTGTCAGGGGGGCCGCCATCTGGGGCCAACGTCCTGACTTTC.

The V gene is TRBV12-3 or TRBV12-4, the J gene TRBJ2-5; 9 bases are shared with TRBD2. Matching the DNA end better, TRBJ2-1 makes the J call doubtful. The CDR3 has 16 amino acids. The CDR3 sequence: CASSSLLAGLDNEQFF. CDR3 sequence (DNA): TGTGCCAGCAGTTCCCTCCTAGCGGGGTTAGACAATGAGCAGTTCTTC.

This clonotype came up many times. J is TRBJ1-5 and V is TRBV6-1, with 7 bases that match TRBD1. Germline loops: CDR1 MNHNS, CDR2 SASEGT. This CDR3 spans 13 amino acids. V was pared by 8 bases and J by 5 bases, with 6 bases of the junction left unmatched. The CDR3 DNA follows: TGTGCCAGCCATGGAACAGGGGATCAGCCCCAGCATTTT. Translated, it gives CASHGTGDQPQHF.

This clonotype occurred many times. The chain joins TRBV12-3 or TRBV12-4 to TRBJ1-4; TRBD1 might be the D (5 bases). V gave up 3 bases and J gave up 11 bases, with 16 bases separating them. This CDR3 has 14 residues. CDR3 nucleotides: TGTGCCAGCAGTTTTGGGGACGGGCAATGGAAACTGTTTTTT. It yields the protein CASSFGDGQWKLFF.

The chain is built from TRBV9 and TRBJ2-2; 10 bases agree with TRBD1. The ends lost 5 bases at V and 1 base at J; junction bases unmatched: 5. This CDR3 has 16 amino acids. Germline lookup yields CDR1 SGDLS and CDR2 YYNGEE. The CDR3 loop reads CASRLGTGENTGELFF. The CDR3 DNA reads as TGTGCCAGCAGGTTGGGGACAGGGGAGAACACCGGGGAGCTGTTTTTT.

This clonotype was found many times. The chain's CDR3 is CASSEGPGLQETQYF. CDR3 bases: TGTGCCAGCAGTGAAGGGCCCGGGCTACAAGAGACCCAGTACTTC. This chain joins TRBV2 and TRBJ2-5; no definite D call. This CDR3 has 15 residues. In germline, CDR1 is SNHLY, CDR2 FYNNEI. Deletions cut 1 base from V and 2 bases from J, with 11 bases between.

The sample holds a few counts of this clonotype. The V gene is TRBV6-1, the J gene TRBJ2-6; TRBD1 matches 7 bases. The germline V gene encodes CDR1 MNHNS and CDR2 SASEGT. CDR3 length equals 17 residues. After removal of 3 bases from V and 0 bases from J, the junction contained 5 bases not matched to a gene. DNA of the CDR3: TGTGCCAGCAGTGATCCGAACAGGGGCTCTGGGGCCAACGTCCTGACTTTC. This gives the protein CASSDPNRGSGANVLTF.

This clonotype came up a few times. V is TRBV28 and J is TRBJ2-7; a possible D gene is TRBD2 (5 bases). The CDR3 consists of 14 residues. The germline V and J ends were trimmed by 3 bases and 4 bases, with 13 bases remaining between them. Looked up from germline, CDR1 is MDHEN and CDR2 is SYDVKM. DNA of the CDR3: TGTGCCAGCAGTTTCGGGGTGGTGGATTACGAGCAGTACTTC. This sequence encodes CASSFGVVDYEQYF.

A word on this clonotype: This may be a read error, as it is one base from a much larger clone. The missing conserved phenylalanine or tryptophan at the end of this CDR3 makes a read error likely. The gene calls are TRBV20-1 and TRBJ2-7; tentative D call: TRBD1 (6 bases). V lost 5 bases, J lost 5 bases, and 19 bases lay in between. This CDR3 has 14 residues. Germline CDR1 and CDR2: DFQATT and SNEGSKA (reference sequence). The CDR3 region is CSADAPDRGNEQYS. The CDR3 nucleotides are TGCAGTGCTGACGCCCCGGACAGAGGGAACGAGCAGTACTCC.

In regard to this clonotype: A much larger clone lies one base from this, so it may be a read error. The chain links TRBV12-3 or TRBV12-4 to TRBJ1-1; no clear D gene. The V end was cut by 7 bases, the J end by 4 bases, with 16 bases between. The CDR3 length is 14 residues. Here the CDR3 DNA reads TGTGCCAGCACCAGAGACGGGCAGAGCACTGAAGCTTTCTTT. Translation: CASTRDGQSTEAFF.

Ten or more counts support this clonotype. The chain uses TRBV6-1 and TRBJ2-7, with TRBD1 as a possible D gene (6 bases). Germline V CDR1 and CDR2: MNHNS, SASEGT. The CDR3 runs 12 residues. V was pared by 6 bases and J by 6 bases, with 12 bases between. The DNA of the CDR3 is TGTGCCAGCAGCTGGACAGCGACCGAGCAGTACTTC. Translation gives CASSWTATEQYF.

V is TRBV7-9 and J is TRBJ1-1; D is uncertain. The length of the CDR3 is 17 residues. Germline assignment: CDR1 SEHNR and CDR2 FQNEAQ (reference sequence). V was shortened by 2 bases and J by 1 base, with 17 bases between the two germline ends. The CDR3 is CASSLSVLVIQNTEAFF. The CDR3 DNA reads as TGTGCCAGCAGCTTAAGCGTTTTGGTTATCCAGAACACTGAAGCTTTCTTT.

Ten or more counts support this clonotype. The rearrangement uses TRBV28 and TRBJ2-7; 11 bases align to TRBD1. With V trimmed by 7 bases and J by 6 bases, 8 bases remained unmatched. The length of the CDR3 is 14 residues. Germline V lookup: CDR1 MDHEN, CDR2 SYDVKM. The CDR3 is CASTPGQGGFEQYF. CDR3 DNA sequence: TGTGCCAGCACCCCGGGACAGGGGGGTTTCGAGCAGTACTTC.

V and J are TRBV6-2 or TRBV6-3 and TRBJ2-7; D could derive from TRBD1 or TRBD2 (5 bases each). Germline assignment: CDR1 MNHEY and CDR2 SVGEGT. V was trimmed by 10 bases and J by 3 bases, leaving 16 bases between them. The CDR3 runs 13 residues. CDR3 nucleotides: TGTGCCATCCGGTCTGGGGGAGTCTACGAGCAGTACTTC. Translation: CAIRSGGVYEQYF.

This clonotype was seen at least ten times. This chain uses TRBV7-9 with TRBJ2-7; D perhaps matches TRBD1 (6 bases). This CDR3 has 18 amino acids. Germline V lookup: CDR1 SEHNR, CDR2 FQNEAQ (reference sequence). The V gene lost 5 bases and the J gene lost 0 bases, with 23 bases spanning the gap. This chain's CDR3 is CASSVGGDITTPSYEQYF. The CDR3 coding sequence is TGTGCCAGCAGCGTAGGTGGGGACATAACTACCCCCTCCTACGAGCAGTACTTC.

V and J are TRBV27 and TRBJ1-6; TRBD1 matches 9 bases. Trimming removed 6 bases from V and 9 bases from J; junction bases left unmatched: 6. CDR3 length equals 14 residues. Germline-derived CDR1 and CDR2 are MNHEY and SMNVEV (reference sequence). CDR3 sequence (DNA): TGTGCCAGCAGCTCTTGGGACAGGGTTTCACCCCTCCACTTT. This encodes CASSSWDRVSPLHF.